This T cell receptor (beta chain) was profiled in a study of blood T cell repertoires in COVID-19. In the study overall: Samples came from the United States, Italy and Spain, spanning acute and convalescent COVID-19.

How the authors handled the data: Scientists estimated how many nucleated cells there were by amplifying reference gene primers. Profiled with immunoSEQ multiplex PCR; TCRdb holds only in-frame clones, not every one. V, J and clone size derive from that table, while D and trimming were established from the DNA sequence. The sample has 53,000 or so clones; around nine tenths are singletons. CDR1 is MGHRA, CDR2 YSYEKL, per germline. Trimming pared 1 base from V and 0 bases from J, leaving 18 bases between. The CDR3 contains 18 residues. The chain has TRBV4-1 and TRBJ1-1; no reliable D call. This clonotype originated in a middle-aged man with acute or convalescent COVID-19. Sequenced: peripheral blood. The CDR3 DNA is TGCGCCAGCAGCCAAGTTCTGTGGCACCCGGGATTGAACACTGAAGCTTTCTTT. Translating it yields CASSQVLWHPGLNTEAFF.